One sample yielded the 17 T cell receptor beta chains listed below, sequenced in a study of shared clonotypes between healthy human individuals. TCRdb's table, derived via immunoSEQ multiplex PCR, lists solely in-frame clones and lacks some. Altogether some 2 million clones are present, approximately 95% being singletons, with the ten largest covering 0.13%. The sequenced material came from naive CD4+ T cells sorted from blood. The subset: CD45RA+ positively selected. All receptors derive from a young man in good health.

The rearrangement uses TRBV9 and TRBJ1-5; possibly TRBD1 for D (6 bases). Trimming cost V 0 bases and J 3 bases, with 10 bases left between them. The germline V gene encodes CDR1 SGDLS and CDR2 YYNGEE. The CDR3 covers 15 residues. As DNA, the CDR3 is TGTGCCAGCAGCGTAGGGACAGTTGACAATCAGCCCCAGCATTTT. It codes for CASSVGTVDNQPQHF.

This chain links TRBV15 with TRBJ1-4; 8 bases map to TRBD1. The length of the CDR3 is 15 residues. Germline V lookup: CDR1 LNHNV, CDR2 YYDKDF (reference sequence). V lost 2 bases and J lost 7; bases outside the gene matches: 6. CDR3 protein: CATSRLQDRAEKLFF. In DNA form, the CDR3 reads TGTGCCACCAGCAGACTACAGGACAGGGCTGAAAAACTGTTTTTT. The variable domain in full, with the rest retrieved from reference TRBV15 and TRBJ1-4, is DAMVIQNPRYQVTQFGKPVTLSCSQTLNHNVMYWYQQKSSQAPKLLFHYYDKDFNNEADTPDNFQSRRPNTSFCFLDIRSPGLGDTAMYLCATSRLQDRAEKLFFGSGTQLSVL.

The chain uses TRBV10-1 and TRBJ2-2; D is possibly TRBD1 (7 bases). The V and J ends lost 3 bases and 4 bases respectively, with 12 bases between them. The length of the CDR3 is 15 residues. From germline, CDR1 is WNHNN and CDR2 SYGVQD (reference sequence). The CDR3 coding sequence is TGCGCCAGCAGTGAACGACAGGGAGGCACCGGGGAGCTGTTTTTT. Amino acid sequence: CASSERQGGTGELFF.

The chain joins TRBV7-9 to TRBJ1-1; D is possibly TRBD1 (5 bases). V lost 7 bases, J lost 2 bases, and 23 bases lay in between. Germline CDR1 SEHNR, CDR2 FQNEAQ (reference sequence). There are 17 residues in the CDR3. The CDR3: CASTKGEEIRANTEAFF. CDR3 DNA: TGTGCCAGCACCAAGGGCGAAGAGATCAGGGCTAACACTGAAGCTTTCTTT.

The chain employs TRBV25-1 and TRBJ2-7, with 8 bases that match TRBD1. Trimming at V came to 5 bases and at J to 5 bases, leaving 11 bases not matched to a gene. Germline assignment: CDR1 MGHDK and CDR2 SYGVNS. The CDR3 has 15 amino acids. DNA of the CDR3: TGTGCCAGCAGTAATGTCGGACAGGGTTTACACGAGCAGTACTTC. It translates to CASSNVGQGLHEQYF.

V and J are TRBV5-4 and TRBJ1-2; D is unclear. The CDR3 has 13 amino acids. V lost 7 bases and J 3 bases, leaving 13 bases between the germline ends. Germline V gene data show CDR1 as SGHNT and CDR2 as YYREEE (reference sequence). The CDR3, as DNA: TGTGCCAGCTCCTCTCTGGTGCACTATGGCTACACCTTC. As protein: CASSSLVHYGYTF.

The rearrangement links TRBV28 to TRBJ1-2; D perhaps matches TRBD1 (6 bases). The CDR3 spans 14 residues. The V and J ends lost 5 bases and 3 bases respectively, with 13 bases between them. Looked up from germline, CDR1 is MDHEN and CDR2 is SYDVKM. CDR3 amino acids: CASSGPDRYYGYTF. CDR3 sequence (DNA): TGTGCCAGCAGTGGGCCGGACAGATACTATGGCTACACCTTC.

Only one count was recorded for this clone. This chain uses TRBV7-9 with TRBJ2-2; D is unresolved. This CDR3 is 14 amino acids long. V was clipped by 2 bases and J by 5 bases, with 9 bases between them. The germline gives CDR1 SEHNR, CDR2 FQNEAQ (reference sequence). This CDR3 is CASSLSIPTGELFF. The CDR3 DNA reads as TGTGCCAGCAGCTTATCAATTCCGACCGGGGAGCTGTTTTTT.

The chain employs TRBV10-1 and TRBJ2-7, with 9 nucleotides matching TRBD2. The CDR3 length is 15 residues. The J segment lost 0 bases and the V segment lost 4 bases, leaving 4 bases of the junction unmatched. From germline, CDR1 is WNHNN and CDR2 SYGVQD (reference sequence). The CDR3 reads CASSGNSGSSYEQYF. The DNA for the CDR3 is TGCGCCAGCAGTGGAAATAGCGGGAGCTCCTACGAGCAGTACTTC.

This rearrangement joins TRBV4-1 to TRBJ2-4; TRBD2 agrees at 11 bases. CDR3 size: 14 residues. With 2 bases clipped from V and 12 bases from J, the junction kept 6 bases outside the gene matches. CDR1 is MGHRA, CDR2 YSYEKL, per germline. The CDR3 nucleotides read TGCGCCAGCAGCCAAAATATACTAGCGGGGGCTCAGTACTTC. This sequence encodes CASSQNILAGAQYF.

This chain uses TRBV6-4 with TRBJ2-2, with D hard to call. This CDR3 contains 12 residues. Germline CDR1 is MRHNA and CDR2 is SNTAGT. Trimming cost V 0 bases and J 9 bases, with 5 bases left between them. The CDR3 loop is CASSDSSRELFF. In DNA form, the CDR3 reads TGTGCCAGCAGTGACTCGAGCAGGGAGCTGTTTTTT.

The gene calls are TRBV14 and TRBJ2-7, with unresolved D. CDR1 and CDR2 from the germline V gene are SGHDN and FVKESK. The V gene lost 4 bases and the J gene lost 0 bases, with 7 bases spanning the gap. CDR3 length: 13 residues. The CDR3 DNA sequence: TGTGCCAGCAGCCCCCTGGCCTCCTACGAGCAGTACTTC. Its translation is CASSPLASYEQYF.

In this sample, this clone turned up once. Germline is not matched at one junction end, which may reflect a read error. The chain combines TRBV7-9 with TRBJ2-2, with TRBD2 identical over 10 bases. The CDR3 covers 15 residues. CDR1 SEHNR and CDR2 FQNEAQ come from the germline V gene (reference sequence). The chain's CDR3 is CASSIAGGITGELFF. CDR3 bases: TGTGCCAGCAGCATAGCGGGGGGAATCACCGGGGAGCTGTTTTTT.

The J gene is TRBJ1-1, the V gene TRBV7-3; possibly TRBD1 for D (5 bases). Trimming cost V 5 bases and J 5 bases, with 12 bases left between them. CDR1 and CDR2 from the germline V gene are SGHTA and FQGTGA. The CDR3 contains 13 residues. In nucleotides, the CDR3 is TGTGCCAGCAGCACCAGGGAAGGGACTGAAGCTTTCTTT. It encodes CASSTREGTEAFF.

The chain joins TRBV30 to TRBJ1-3; D remains ambiguous. The germline V gene encodes CDR1 GTSNPN and CDR2 SVGIG (reference sequence). The CDR3 spans 17 residues. Trimming shortened V by 0 bases and J by 0 bases, and 15 bases separated the two germline ends. The CDR3 DNA reads as TGTGCCTGGAGTGTACCCCGACGGACCCACTCTGGAAACACCATATATTTT. Translated: CAWSVPRRTHSGNTIYF. Filled out from reference TRBV30 and TRBJ1-3, the complete variable domain reads SQTIHQWPATLVQPVGSPLSLECTVEGTSNPNLYWYRQAAGRGLQLLFYSVGIGQISSEVPQNLSASRPQDRQFILSSKKLLLSDSGFYLCAWSVPRRTHSGNTIYFGEGSWLTVV.

This sequence joins TRBV7-2 and TRBJ2-2; possibly TRBD1 or TRBD2 for D (5 bases each). CDR3 length: 15 residues. The germline gives CDR1 SGHTA, CDR2 FQGNSA. The V and J ends lost 2 bases and 6 bases respectively, with 13 bases between them. The CDR3 sequence is CASSLSGRGSGELFF. Written as DNA, the CDR3 is TGTGCCAGCAGCTTATCAGGGAGAGGTTCCGGGGAGCTGTTTTTT.

V usage is TRBV5-1 and J usage is TRBJ2-3, with 8 bases fitting TRBD2. The germline V gene encodes CDR1 SGHRS and CDR2 YFSETQ. The CDR3 covers 16 residues. V shed 1 base and J 3 bases; nucleotides not matched to a gene: 7. In nucleotides, the CDR3 is TGCGCCAGCAGCTTGACGACTAGCGTGGGAACAGATACGCAGTATTTT. This translates into CASSLTTSVGTDTQYF.